The rows below give T cell receptor beta chains drawn from one sample of a study of cytomegalovirus exposure and HLA in healthy donors. The assay was immunoSEQ multiplex PCR, and TCRdb's table has in-frame clones only and misses some. The data show 190,000 or so clones, with 80% seen just once and under 0.8% held by the top ten. The sequencing sample was made of PBMCs. The origin of the receptors is a boy between 10 and 17 years old in good health and CMV-seronegative. CDR3s include the opening cysteine and the closing phenylalanine or tryptophan. A D gene is named only where the DNA matches it firmly. Rows give clone size only sometimes, using once, few, many, or a class for an expanded clone.

J,D,size,V,CDR3,DNA
TRBJ1-1,.,.,TRBV14,CASSRLEGWSPEAFF,TGTGCCAGCAGCCGTTTGGAGGGTTGGTCCCCTGAAGCTTTCTTT
TRBJ2-1,TRBD2,.,TRBV12-5,CASGAGSGRVYNEQFF,TGTGCTAGTGGTGCAGGGAGCGGGAGAGTCTACAATGAGCAGTTCTTC
TRBJ1-1,.,.,TRBV6-1,CASSDRENTEAFF,TGTGCCAGCAGTGACAGGGAGAACACTGAAGCTTTCTTT
TRBJ1-6,.,.,TRBV4-3,CASSQEVGAGNSPLHF,TGCGCCAGCAGCCAAGAGGTGGGGGCCGGTAATTCACCCCTCCACTTT
TRBJ2-7,TRBD2,.,TRBV5-1,CASSTGLAGGRSYEQYF,TGCGCCAGCAGCACGGGACTAGCGGGGGGCCGTTCCTACGAGCAGTACTTC
TRBJ2-5,.,.,TRBV5-4,CASSGSGRDTQYF,TGTGCCAGCAGCGGGTCGGGCAGGGATACCCAGTACTTC
TRBJ2-5,TRBD2,.,TRBV7-6,CASSFILAGNQETQYF,TGTGCCAGCAGCTTTATCCTAGCGGGTAATCAAGAGACCCAGTACTTC
TRBJ1-1,.,.,TRBV6-5,CASSYKLEAFF,TGTGCCAGCAGTTATAAGCTAGAAGCTTTCTTT
TRBJ1-1,TRBD1,few,TRBV7-9,CASSLRRGQTEAFF,TGTGCCAGCAGCTTACGAAGGGGGCAAACTGAAGCTTTCTTT
TRBJ2-3,.,.,TRBV11-3,CASSLSNPWGVSTDTQYF,TGTGCCAGCAGCTTATCGAACCCTTGGGGGGTGAGCACGGATACGCAGTATTTT
TRBJ2-7,.,.,TRBV30,CAWARGRSYEQYF,TGTGCCTGGGCCAGGGGTCGCTCCTACGAGCAGTACTTC
TRBJ1-1,.,.,TRBV29-1,CSVMRGQGLMNTEAFF,TGCAGCGTCATGAGGGGTCAGGGACTGATGAACACTGAAGCTTTCTTT
TRBJ1-2,.,once,TRBV21-1,CASSKAAPSRSAYGYTF,TGTGCCAGCAGCAAAGCTGCGCCTAGTCGGTCCGCCTATGGCTACACCTTC
TRBJ2-4,TRBD1,.,TRBV6-1,CASSEYGRGAKNIQYF,TGTGCCAGCAGTGAATATGGCAGGGGGGCCAAAAACATTCAGTACTTC
TRBJ2-2,.,once,TRBV7-6,CASSLERVFGTGELFF,TGTGCCAGCAGCTTAGAGCGGGTTTTTGGCACCGGGGAGCTGTTTTTT
TRBJ2-2,TRBD2,.,TRBV11-3,CASSQGGGAGELFF,TGTGCCAGCAGCCAGGGCGGGGGGGCCGGGGAGCTGTTTTTT